This record looks at one T cell receptor (beta chain) sequence and its context. A primer in the constant region served to generate TCR beta cDNA from around 500 ng of total RNA. Three nested multiplex PCR rounds, a slightly modified ARM-PCR, produced the libraries for TCR beta. Running around 10 cycles apiece, the first two PCR rounds relied on TRBV1-TRBV30 forward primers together with a C-beta reverse primer. TCRdb re-called the multiplex PCR reads through MiXCR, storing one row per CDR3 protein. The table records about 320,000 distinct CDR3 sequences, approximately 58% of them present only once. Unsorted whole blood supplied the RNA, and germline DNA was extracted too. This sample was included in a study of tumor-infiltrating lymphocytes in primary liver carcinoma. V dropped 5 bases and J dropped 4; count of bases not matched to a gene: 5. There are 14 residues in the CDR3. Germline lookup yields CDR1 MDHEN and CDR2 SYDVKM.

Sequencing was carried out using peripheral blood. J is TRBJ2-5 and V is TRBV28; TRBD2 matches 9 bases. This TCR was sampled from a woman between 25 and 40 years old with primary liver carcinoma and hepatitis B virus infection. CDR3 sequence (DNA): TGTGCCAGCAGTCCGCGGGGGGGCGGAGAGACCCAGTACTTC. Amino acids: CASSPRGGGETQYF.